This T cell receptor (beta chain) came from a study of shared clonotypes between healthy human individuals. TCRdb's table, derived via immunoSEQ multiplex PCR, lists solely in-frame clones and lacks some. The table lists about 480,000 clones, less than 85% of them singletons, with 10% to 15% in the top ten. The donors, all of them Caucasian adults, lived in Nashville, Tennessee. Germline V gene data show CDR1 as SNHLY and CDR2 as FYNNEI. The CDR3 is made up of 13 amino acids. V lost 1 base and J 5 bases, leaving 8 bases between the germline ends. The V and J genes are TRBV2 and TRBJ1-1; D possibly corresponds to TRBD1 (6 bases). This TCR came from a woman in her forties in good health. Some clones in this sample may be carry-over from other donors' samples. The sample consisted of PBMCs. CDR3 loop: CASSEGTATEAFF. The CDR3 DNA is TGTGCCAGCAGTGAAGGGACAGCAACTGAAGCTTTCTTT.